This T cell receptor (beta chain) was sequenced for a study of T cell repertoires in cytomegalovirus infection. As for this clonotype: Its antigen remains unknown.

Trimming took 5 bases from V and 6 from J; bases not matched to a gene: 7. The germline V gene has CDR1 DFQATT and CDR2 SNEGSKA (reference sequence). The CDR3 length is 13 residues. TCRdb called the reads again in MiXCR, with one record for every CDR3 protein. The data show some 800,000 distinct CDR3 sequences, 25% to 30% seen once. The sample in question was cultured CD8+ T cells from PBMCs, obtained from culture after CMV antigen stimulation. This receptor was obtained from a human donor in good health (CMV status not recorded). Some clones in this sample may be carry-over from other donors' samples. V is TRBV20-1 and J is TRBJ1-2, with 9 bases aligning to TRBD1. The CDR3 is CSAPRTGVDGYTF. CDR3 coding DNA: TGCAGTGCTCCCCGGACAGGGGTGGATGGCTACACCTTC.